This TCR beta chain was sequenced for a study of blood T cell repertoires in COVID-19. The overall study: Nucleic acid was either cDNA or gDNA, and it came from T cells, B-cell-depleted T cells, or PBMCs.

TCRdb's copy holds only in-frame clones and misses some; the assay was immunoSEQ multiplex PCR. The sample lists 110,000 or so clones, 75% to 90% seen once, with 7.7% in the top ten. CDR1 and CDR2 from the germline V gene are LGHDT and YNNKEL (reference sequence). The CDR3 spans 14 residues. V lost 4 bases and J lost 2, with 11 bases in between. Input material: peripheral blood. The J gene is TRBJ1-2, the V gene TRBV3-1 (or the pseudogene TRBV3-2), with D unresolved. This TCR derives from a human donor in a cohort sampled during active COVID-19. The CDR3 bases are TGTGCCAGCAGCCTTCCAGCACAGAACTATGGCTACACCTTC. As protein: CASSLPAQNYGYTF.